Listed below are T cell receptor beta chains from one sample, sequenced in a study of blood T cell repertoires in COVID-19. Using immunoSEQ multiplex PCR, the repertoire was profiled, and TCRdb retains in-frame clones only, with some absent. Of tens of thousands of clones listed, approximately 84% are singletons. The sequencing sample was made of peripheral blood. These receptors originate from a man over 45 with COVID-19, enrolled during active disease. Both conserved end residues are part of each CDR3.

TRBV7-9	CASSLGTGGNEQYF
TRBV27	CASSSYSGGAQFF
TRBV5-1	CASSLQGAGDTEAFF
TRBV12-5	CASGLGLAGAYNEQFF
TRBV10-3	CAISGGLGGNEQFF
TRBV5-8	CASSTGQGTGDEQFF
TRBV6-1	CASSERLGGSQNSPLHF
TRBV3-1/TRBV3-2	CASSHRQGNTGELFF
TRBV6-5	CASSYWTSGLTGELFF
TRBV24-1	CATSDSQVPGQTYEQYF
TRBV9	CASSPWAGEETQYF
TRBV6-2/TRBV6-3	CASSPTTGSYEQYF
TRBV3-1/TRBV3-2	CASSQVSDTQYF
TRBV27	CASRGTAISNQPQHF
TRBV5-1	CASSSVRETQYF
TRBV2	CASRAGGADTQYF
TRBV5-1	CASRLTTDTNEKLFF
TRBV12-3/TRBV12-4	CASSLRLGEKLFF
TRBV29-1	CSVEDQGAGDTQYF
TRBV19	CASSPGLLSQPQHF
TRBV27	CASSLWQVNSPLHF
TRBV5-4	CASSFRQGIEEAFF
TRBV2	CASSLATGTGTQYF
TRBV2	CASSDDNYEQYF
TRBV6-5	CASSQTGTNTDTQYF
TRBV19	CASASGPTGEQYF
TRBV7-8	CASSAYYEQYF
TRBV19	CASSGLNYGYTF
TRBV7-6	CASSSVPGLTGELFF
TRBV30	CAWGPGGGHGYTF
TRBV4-1	CASSQDLFGLARGGAQYF
TRBV28	CASSPQTANYGYTF
TRBV9	CASNRDYSYNEQFF
TRBV4-1	CASSQEYRVGSYNSPLHF
TRBV5-1	CASSGRDRGYNEQFF
TRBV18	CASSSGTGVATGELFF
TRBV5-5	CASSWDTDSYEQYF
TRBV5-4	CASTLGGGWGNSPLHF
TRBV24-1	CATSPGLAGGLHGELFF
TRBV18	CASSQTGQGSPLHF
TRBV7-9	CASTLGGITDTQYF
TRBV19	CASSIQGTKETQYF
TRBV7-2	CASSSTGYEQYF
TRBV15	CATSRDRQGERYTF
TRBV29-1	CSVMTGDMNTYEQYF
TRBV30	CAWSTSDSSLAGPQHF
TRBV29-1	CSGRQGILTDTQYF
TRBV19	CASSRDSLSEKLFF
TRBV30	CAWSSGLHPKETQYF
TRBV6-5	CASSNDRDGQPQHF
TRBV5-6	CASSLGTNRFQPQHF
TRBV2	CASSEWEDQGYTF
TRBV5-1	CASGSGQGGSYEQYF
TRBV2	CASSEFGQNTDTQYF
TRBV18	CASSLQQVRKQETQYF